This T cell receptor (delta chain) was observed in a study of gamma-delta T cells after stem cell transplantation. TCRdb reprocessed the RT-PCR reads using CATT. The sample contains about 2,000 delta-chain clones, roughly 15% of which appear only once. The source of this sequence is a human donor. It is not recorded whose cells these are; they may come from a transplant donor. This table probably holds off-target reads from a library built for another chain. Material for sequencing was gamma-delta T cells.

The CDR3 bases are TGTGCCTGTGACCCTATCGGCCGAACTGGGGGAGACACCGATAAACTCATCTTT. Amino acid sequence: CACDPIGRTGGDTDKLIF. The V and J genes are TRDV2 and TRDJ1, with 9 bases lining up with TRDD3. The trim removed 3 bases at V and 0 bases at J, leaving 13 bases unmatched. The CDR3 is 18 residues long. The germline gives CDR1 GEAIGNYY, CDR2 EKD.